This T cell receptor (beta chain) was sequenced in a study of cytomegalovirus exposure and HLA in healthy donors. Trimming took 1 base from V and 6 from J, leaving 14 bases between them. Germline V gives CDR1 SEHNR, CDR2 FQNEAQ (reference sequence). This CDR3 region has 15 residues. On this clone: Its matching antigen is unknown.

Study-wide findings and caveats: The classifier, whose performance was assessed in both the original and validation cohorts, reportedly diagnosed cytomegalovirus status with high specificity and sensitivity.

Primers included in the PCR were 60 Vbeta and 13 Jbeta primers. Profiling relied on immunoSEQ multiplex PCR, and the TCRdb table lists in-frame clones only, not all of them. Seen here are tens of thousands of clones, less than 70% observed once, and the top ten hold over 9.5%. This sequence was found in a human donor in good health. Sequencing used PBMCs. The V and J genes are TRBV7-9 and TRBJ2-3, with D tentatively TRBD1 (5 bases). DNA for the CDR3: TGTGCCAGCAGCTTAGGGCAGGGCCTCGGGGATACGCAGTATTTT. The encoded protein is CASSLGQGLGDTQYF.